This passage covers 27 T cell receptor beta chains from one sample sequenced in a study of CD8 T cells in Susac syndrome. When the RNA was reverse transcribed, random hexamers were used with an input of roughly 0.45 to 1 ug. TCRdb re-analysed the immunoSEQ multiplex PCR reads in MiXCR, keeping a single row per CDR3 protein. The sample shows 130,000 or so distinct CDR3 sequences, approximately 96% of them seen only once. Specimen: CD4+ T cells from PBMCs. These receptors came from a human donor with multiple sclerosis.

This chain joins TRBV9 and TRBJ2-2, with D unclear. The CDR3 has 14 residues. Germline assignment: CDR1 SGDLS and CDR2 YYNGEE. V lost 1 base and J 2 bases, leaving 6 bases between the germline ends. CDR3 amino acids: CASSVHGNTGELFF. CDR3 coding DNA: TGTGCCAGCAGCGTACATGGAAACACCGGGGAGCTGTTTTTT.

This chain links TRBV20-1 with TRBJ1-5; TRBD1 is a possible D gene (5 bases). The CDR3 runs to 16 residues. Germline-derived CDR1 and CDR2 are DFQATT and SNEGSKA (reference sequence). The V gene lost 3 bases and the J gene lost 2 bases, with 17 bases spanning the gap. The CDR3 is CSASRGGGFGNQPQHF. DNA of the CDR3: TGCAGTGCTAGTCGCGGGGGGGGGTTCGGCAATCAGCCCCAGCATTTT.

The gene calls are TRBV4-1 and TRBJ2-1, with D perhaps TRBD2 (6 bases). The CDR3 has 14 amino acids. V was pared by 8 bases and J by 12 bases, with 23 bases between. Looked up from germline, CDR1 is MGHRA and CDR2 is YSYEKL. This CDR3 is CASAFAGGATGQFF. DNA of the CDR3: TGCGCCAGCGCCTTTGCTGGAGGGGCCACGGGGCAGTTCTTC.

V is TRBV2 and J is TRBJ2-7; D not certain. Per germline, CDR1 SNHLY and CDR2 FYNNEI. CDR3 length: 11 amino acids. The V gene lost 6 bases and the J gene lost 3 bases, with 6 bases spanning the gap. The CDR3 loop reads CASSTYYEQYF. DNA of the CDR3: TGTGCCAGCAGCACGTACTACGAGCAGTACTTC.

This clonotype was recorded a few times. J is TRBJ1-2 and V is TRBV12-3 or TRBV12-4; D gene unclear. The CDR3 runs 12 residues. V lost 5 bases and J lost 5, with 9 bases in between. CDR3 sequence reads: CASSLVSYGYTF. The CDR3 DNA reads as TGTGCCAGCAGTCTAGTATCTTATGGCTACACCTTC.

This chain uses TRBV29-1 with TRBJ2-3; D is unclear. Trimming took off 5 bases at V and 5 bases at J, with 5 bases between the two ends. CDR1 is SQVTM and CDR2 is ANQGSEA in the germline V gene. This CDR3 is built from 10 residues. The CDR3: CSVRVDTQYF. The CDR3, as DNA: TGCAGCGTTCGTGTAGATACGCAGTATTTT.

This chain connects TRBV28 to TRBJ2-7, with D tentatively TRBD1 (6 bases). The CDR3 spans 16 residues. The V end lost 5 bases, the J end lost 3 bases, and 20 bases lay between the germline ends. Germline V gene lookup returns CDR1 MDHEN and CDR2 SYDVKM. DNA for the CDR3: TGTGCCAGCAGTCCCCACCAGGGGATGACCCTCTACGAGCAGTACTTC. Its translation: CASSPHQGMTLYEQYF.

The chain combines TRBV4-3 with TRBJ2-5; D is undetermined. V lost 1 base and J lost 2, with 5 bases in between. The CDR3 is 13 residues long. Per the germline V gene, CDR1 is LGHNA and CDR2 is YSLEER. The CDR3 loop reads CASSQGHQETQYF. In DNA, the CDR3 is TGCGCCAGCAGCCAAGGACATCAAGAGACCCAGTACTTC.

The rearrangement uses TRBV20-1 and TRBJ2-3; 7 nucleotides match TRBD1. The CDR3 loop spans 15 amino acids. From germline, CDR1 is DFQATT and CDR2 SNEGSKA (reference sequence). V lost 1 base to trimming and J lost 5 bases; unmatched junction nucleotides: 9. The CDR3 sequence: CSARARGGEGDTQYF. The CDR3 DNA reads TGCAGTGCTAGAGCGAGAGGGGGCGAGGGAGATACGCAGTATTTT.

This clonotype was counted between two and nine times. The genes are TRBV12-3 or TRBV12-4 and TRBJ2-7, with D uncertain. V dropped 3 bases and J dropped 5 bases, with 11 bases sitting between them. The CDR3 consists of 13 residues. CDR3 sequence: CASSFGRADEQYF. The DNA for the CDR3 is TGTGCCAGCAGTTTCGGTAGGGCAGACGAGCAGTACTTC.

The chain links TRBV24-1 to TRBJ2-2; D remains unclear. Germline CDR1 reads KGHDR; CDR2 reads SFDVKD. Trimming left V 9 bases short and J 4 bases short, with 11 bases between. The CDR3 is 13 residues long. The CDR3 reads CATRRGLTGELFF. The CDR3 DNA reads TGTGCCACCCGCCGAGGCCTCACCGGGGAGCTGTTTTTT.

Only one count was recorded for this clonotype. The rearrangement joins TRBV20-1 to TRBJ1-1; D remains ambiguous. The germline gives CDR1 DFQATT, CDR2 SNEGSKA (reference sequence). The CDR3 extends over 11 amino acids. The CDR3 DNA is TGCAGCTCTTGGGAGAACACTGAAGCTTTCTTT. It is translated as CSSWENTEAFF.

The rearrangement links TRBV7-9 to TRBJ1-2; TRBD1 matches at 7 bases. J lost 7 bases, V lost 3 bases, and 5 bases had no gene match. CDR1 is SEHNR, CDR2 FQNEAQ, per germline (reference sequence). CDR3 length equals 13 residues. In DNA, the CDR3 is TGTGCCAGCAGCTTCTCTGACAGGGCTGGCTACACCTTC. It specifies CASSFSDRAGYTF.

The chain recombines TRBV5-1 with TRBJ2-7, with D possibly being TRBD1 (6 bases). V was shortened by 5 bases and J by 3 bases, with 18 bases between the two germline ends. Germline V CDR1 and CDR2: SGHRS, YFSETQ. The CDR3 length is 15 residues. The DNA of the CDR3 is TGCGCCAGCAGTACAGGGTCCCCTACTTACTACGAGCAGTACTTC. It encodes CASSTGSPTYYEQYF. Looking up the rest from reference TRBV5-1 and TRBJ2-7 gives the full variable domain: KAGVTQTPRYLIKTRGQQVTLSCSPISGHRSVSWYQQTPGQGLQFLFEYFSETQRNKGNFPGRFSGRQFSNSRSEMNVSTLELGDSALYLCASSTGSPTYYEQYFGPGTRLTVT.

The rearrangement links TRBV7-9 to TRBJ2-6; a weak D match, TRBD2 (5 bases). The CDR3 length is 15 residues. The germline V gene has CDR1 SEHNR and CDR2 FQNEAQ (reference sequence). The V gene lost 5 bases and the J gene lost 4 bases, with 12 bases spanning the gap. The CDR3 here is CASSPSRSGANVLTF. CDR3 nucleotide sequence: TGTGCCAGCAGCCCTAGCCGGTCCGGGGCCAACGTCCTGACTTTC.

The gene calls are TRBV25-1 and TRBJ2-3; 7 positions match TRBD1. V lost 5 bases and J lost 4; bases outside the gene matches: 6. CDR3 length: 14 amino acids. CDR1 is MGHDK, CDR2 SYGVNS, per germline. Written as DNA, the CDR3 is TGTGCCAGCAGTACAGGGGTTTTCCCAGATACGCAGTATTTT. Amino acids: CASSTGVFPDTQYF. Supplemented by reference TRBV25-1 and TRBJ2-3, the full variable domain reads EADIYQTPRYLVIGTGKKITLECSQTMGHDKMYWYQQDPGMELHLIHYSYGVNSTEKGDLSSESTVSRIRTEHFPLTLESARPSHTSQYLCASSTGVFPDTQYFGPGTRLTVL.

This rearrangement joins TRBV3-1 to TRBJ1-1, with 10 positions matching TRBD1. The V and J ends lost 4 bases and 1 base, in that order; junction bases with no gene match: 0. The CDR3 covers 14 residues. Germline V gene sequence: CDR1 LGHDT, CDR2 YNNKEL (reference sequence). Here the CDR3 reads CASSRQGANTEAFF. The CDR3 coding sequence is TGTGCCAGCAGCCGACAGGGGGCGAACACTGAAGCTTTCTTT.

The gene calls are TRBV29-1 and TRBJ1-2, with D possibly being TRBD1 (6 bases). CDR1 and CDR2 (germline): SQVTM, ANQGSEA. This CDR3 is 12 amino acids long. V shed 4 bases and J shed 7 bases, with 13 bases lying between them. The CDR3 DNA reads TGCAGCGTTGGGTCGGGGGGCGGTGGCTACACCTTC. Translation gives CSVGSGGGGYTF.

The genes are TRBV20-1 and TRBJ2-7, with TRBD2 matching 9 bases. V shed 0 bases and J 3 bases; nucleotides not matched to a gene: 15. Germline V gene data show CDR1 as DFQATT and CDR2 as SNEGSKA (reference sequence). The CDR3 contains 18 residues. This CDR3 reads CSARDVPAPSGAYYEQYF. In nucleotides, the CDR3 is TGCAGTGCTAGAGATGTCCCGGCCCCTAGCGGGGCTTACTACGAGCAGTACTTC.

The chain uses TRBV5-8 and TRBJ1-6; D not resolved. V was cut by 7 bases and J by 6 bases, with 8 bases left in between. This CDR3 region has 12 residues. Germline V gene sequence: CDR1 SGHTS, CDR2 YDEGEE. The CDR3 bases are TGTGCCAGCCGCCTTATTAATTCACCCCTCCACTTT. Its protein product is CASRLINSPLHF.

This clonotype appeared once. This chain uses TRBV7-9 with TRBJ2-5, with D possibly TRBD2 on 6 matching bases. The CDR3 covers 15 residues. Trimming took 7 bases from V and 2 from J, leaving 17 bases between them. The germline gives CDR1 SEHNR, CDR2 FQNEAQ (reference sequence). The CDR3 DNA reads as TGTGCCAGCACCCCCCCCGGGGGTGGGCAAGAGACCCAGTACTTC. It yields the protein CASTPPGGGQETQYF.

V and J are TRBV20-1 and TRBJ2-7; perhaps D is TRBD1 or TRBD2 (5 bases each). The V and J ends lost 8 bases and 0 bases respectively, with 14 bases between them. This CDR3 is built from 13 residues. Germline CDR1 and CDR2: DFQATT and SNEGSKA (reference sequence). As DNA, the CDR3 is TGCAGTCCAAAGTCAGGGACCTCCTACGAGCAGTACTTC. Translated, it gives CSPKSGTSYEQYF.

The rearrangement uses TRBV12-3 or TRBV12-4 and TRBJ2-2; no firm D call. This CDR3 region has 11 residues. The V end was cut by 3 bases, the J end by 7 bases, with 3 bases between. The CDR3 DNA follows: TGTGCCAGCAGTTTTGGCGGGGAGCTGTTTTTT. Its protein product is CASSFGGELFF.

The genes are TRBV12-5 and TRBJ2-5; either TRBD1 or TRBD2 may fit D (5 bases each). V shed 5 bases and J shed 6 bases, with 16 bases lying between them. CDR1 and CDR2 from the germline V gene are LGHNT and FRNRAP. CDR3 size: 14 residues. CDR3 region: CASGMDRGGKTQYF. The CDR3 region has the DNA TGTGCTAGTGGTATGGACCGGGGCGGTAAGACCCAGTACTTC.

The chain is built from TRBV30 and TRBJ1-3; TRBD1 agrees at 10 bases. Germline CDR1 and CDR2: GTSNPN and SVGIG (reference sequence). Trimming took 0 bases from V and 4 from J; bases not matched to a gene: 6. The CDR3 runs to 16 residues. The CDR3 sequence is CAWSVRQGAVGNTIYF. CDR3 DNA: TGTGCCTGGAGTGTTCGACAGGGGGCTGTAGGAAACACCATATATTTT.

The chain couples TRBV30 to TRBJ1-4; TRBD1 agrees at 9 bases. CDR1 is GTSNPN and CDR2 is SVGIG in the germline V gene (reference sequence). This CDR3 region has 14 residues. After removal of 3 bases from V and 6 bases from J, the junction contained 5 bases not matched to a gene. The CDR3 DNA follows: TGTGCCTGGAGCGCCGGGACAGGGTATGAAAAACTGTTTTTT. Amino acids: CAWSAGTGYEKLFF.

The chain is built from TRBV29-1 and TRBJ2-7; the match to TRBD2 covers 12 bases. The CDR3 is made up of 13 amino acids. V trimming: 7 bases; J trimming: 3 bases; junction bases outside the gene matches: 4. In germline, CDR1 is SQVTM, CDR2 ANQGSEA. For the CDR3, the DNA is TGCAGCGCCAGACTAGCGGGAGTCTACGAGCAGTACTTC. Amino acids: CSARLAGVYEQYF.